This TCR beta chain was observed in a study of cytomegalovirus exposure and HLA in healthy donors. Separation from the approximately 710-subject first cohort characterized the roughly 130-subject validation cohort, to which the donors belonged. The assay was immunoSEQ multiplex PCR, and TCRdb's table has in-frame clones only and misses some. The sample holds approximately 220,000 clones, 80% to 85% seen once. What was sequenced was PBMCs. The TCR originated in a woman in her twenties or thirties in good health and CMV-seropositive.

DNA of the CDR3: TGTGCCAGCAGTTTACCTACAGGGGGCGCCTATGGCTACACCTTC. This encodes CASSLPTGGAYGYTF. The J gene is TRBJ1-2, the V gene TRBV28, with 9 positions matching TRBD1. There are 15 residues in the CDR3. Germline CDR1 reads MDHEN; CDR2 reads SYDVKM. Trimming removed 2 bases from V and 4 bases from J; junction bases left unmatched: 5.